These 29 T cell receptor beta chains were all obtained from the same sample, sequenced in a study of T cells after posttransplantation cyclophosphamide. Data came from immunoSEQ multiplex PCR; TCRdb stores just in-frame clones and leaves some out. The sample gives about 33,000 clones, none seen only once, and the top ten clones hold 1% to 1.5%. The sequenced material came from PBMCs. These receptors were collected from a girl aged 10-17 years in good health, CMV-negative, and a related stem cell transplant donor.

This clone was counted at least ten times. The rearrangement links TRBV28 to TRBJ1-1; D call uncertain. V dropped 2 bases and J dropped 3 bases, with 4 bases sitting between them. The CDR3 covers 12 residues. The V gene's germline CDR1 is MDHEN and CDR2 SYDVKM. The CDR3 DNA reads TGTGCCAGCAGTTTACTAGACACTGAAGCTTTCTTT. Amino acid sequence: CASSLLDTEAFF.

This clone was found many times. The V gene is TRBV5-4, the J gene TRBJ2-4; the match to TRBD2 covers 11 bases. The CDR3 is made up of 18 amino acids. The J segment lost 6 bases and the V segment lost 4 bases, leaving 15 bases of the junction unmatched. Germline V gene lookup returns CDR1 SGHNT and CDR2 YYREEE (reference sequence). The CDR3 coding sequence is TGTGCCAGCAGCCAACTTAGCGGGAGGGCCGTTAGGGGAAACATTCAGTACTTC. This translates into CASSQLSGRAVRGNIQYF. The entire variable domain, with the rest obtained from reference TRBV5-4 and TRBJ2-4, is as follows: ETGVTQSPTHLIKTRGQQVTLRCSSQSGHNTVSWYQQALGQGPQFIFQYYREEENGRGNFPPRFSGLQFPNYSSELNVNALELDDSALYLCASSQLSGRAVRGNIQYFGAGTRLSVL.

This clone was found many times. The chain uses TRBV9 and TRBJ2-3, with D tentatively TRBD2 (6 bases). The germline V gene encodes CDR1 SGDLS and CDR2 YYNGEE. The CDR3 runs 13 residues. The germline V and J ends were trimmed by 0 bases and 7 bases, with 9 bases remaining between them. CDR3 sequence reads: CASSVAGGNTQYF. In DNA, the CDR3 is TGTGCCAGCAGCGTAGCTGGGGGGAATACGCAGTATTTT.

There are a few counts of this clone. The chain combines TRBV4-2 with TRBJ2-5; TRBD2 matches at 8 bases. The CDR3 is 14 amino acids. Germline-derived CDR1 and CDR2 are LGHNA and YNFKEQ. The ends lost 4 bases at V and 1 base at J; junction bases unmatched: 2. CDR3 protein: CASSRAGGQETQYF. The CDR3 region has the DNA TGTGCCAGCAGCCGGGCGGGGGGCCAAGAGACCCAGTACTTC.

This clone was found a few times. The chain joins TRBV9 to TRBJ1-6, with TRBD1 matching over 8 bases. CDR1 SGDLS and CDR2 YYNGEE come from the germline V gene. CDR3 size: 15 residues. Trimming at V came to 3 bases and at J to 8 bases, leaving 7 bases not matched to a gene. The CDR3 protein is CASSDAGGGYSPLHF. The DNA for the CDR3 is TGTGCCAGCAGCGACGCAGGGGGCGGTTATTCACCCCTCCACTTT.

The chain links TRBV28 to TRBJ2-7; 9 positions match TRBD1. The CDR3 length is 13 residues. With V trimmed by 5 bases and J by 4 bases, 3 bases remained unmatched. CDR1 and CDR2 from the germline V gene are MDHEN and SYDVKM. CDR3 DNA sequence: TGTGCCAGCAGTCGCGGACAGGGGTACGAGCAGTACTTC. This codes for CASSRGQGYEQYF.

The sample holds many counts of this clone. The gene calls are TRBV6-6 and TRBJ2-7; a possible D gene is TRBD2 (6 bases). Trimming removed 0 bases at V and 6 bases at J, with 15 bases between. Germline CDR1 reads MNHNY; CDR2 reads SVGAGI (reference sequence). The CDR3 loop spans 15 amino acids. The CDR3 is CASSYSMAAGGEQYF. As DNA, the CDR3 is TGTGCCAGCAGTTACTCGATGGCCGCCGGGGGCGAGCAGTACTTC.

This clone was counted ten times or more. The J gene is TRBJ1-3, the V gene TRBV6-5; the D gene is possibly TRBD1 (6 bases). V was clipped by 6 bases and J by 0 bases, with 12 bases between them. From germline, CDR1 is MNHEY and CDR2 SVGAGI. This CDR3 spans 15 amino acids. The DNA of the CDR3 is TGTGCCAGCAGCCCAGACAGGATCTCTGGAAACACCATATATTTT. As protein: CASSPDRISGNTIYF.

V gene TRBV28 combines with J gene TRBJ1-5; D is ambiguous. The germline V gene has CDR1 MDHEN and CDR2 SYDVKM. The CDR3 is 16 amino acids. Trimming took 5 bases from V and 1 from J, leaving 15 bases between them. The CDR3 sequence: CASSPLLRSSNQPQHF. CDR3 bases: TGTGCCAGCAGTCCCCTCCTGAGGTCAAGCAATCAGCCCCAGCATTTT.

The table lists this clone with a few counts. This chain connects TRBV28 to TRBJ1-4; no clear D. Trimming removed 3 bases at V and 3 bases at J, with 8 bases between. Per the germline V gene, CDR1 is MDHEN and CDR2 is SYDVKM. This CDR3 region has 14 residues. In DNA form, the CDR3 reads TGTGCCAGCAGTTTTGCAGGTGCTAATGAAAAACTGTTTTTT. It codes for CASSFAGANEKLFF. The complete variable domain, with remaining parts taken from reference TRBV28 and TRBJ1-4, reads DVKVTQSSRYLVKRTGEKVFLECVQDMDHENMFWYRQDPGLGLRLIYFSYDVKMKEKGDIPEGYSVSREKKERFSLILESASTNQTSMYLCASSFAGANEKLFFGSGTQLSVL.

This clone occurred many times. The V gene is TRBV30, the J gene TRBJ1-3; D possibly corresponds to TRBD1 (6 bases). Trimming removed 1 base at V and 4 bases at J, with 11 bases between. Germline values: CDR1 GTSNPN, CDR2 SVGIG (reference sequence). There are 14 residues in the CDR3. Here the CDR3 reads CAWSGRGWGNTIYF. The CDR3 DNA sequence: TGTGCCTGGAGTGGAAGGGGGTGGGGAAACACCATATATTTT.

There are a few counts of this clone. This may arise from a read error, as a much more abundant clone is one base away. Other DNA sequences in this sample translate to the same CDR3. The chain recombines TRBV5-4 with TRBJ1-1, with D possibly TRBD1 on 6 matching bases. This CDR3 comprises 12 residues. In germline, CDR1 is SGHNT, CDR2 YYREEE (reference sequence). The CDR3, as DNA: TGTGCCAGTAGCTTAGGACAGTCTGAAGCTTTCTTT. Translating it yields CASSLGQSEAFF.

This clone was recorded at least ten times. The chain joins TRBV2 to TRBJ2-7; D call uncertain. The germline V gene encodes CDR1 SNHLY and CDR2 FYNNEI. The CDR3 runs to 13 residues. The V gene lost 4 bases and the J gene lost 0 bases, with 7 bases spanning the gap. In DNA, the CDR3 is TGTGCCAGCAGTGTATTTTACTCCTACGAGCAGTACTTC. Amino acids: CASSVFYSYEQYF.

This clone has more than one count but fewer than ten. V is TRBV5-4 and J is TRBJ2-5; no clear D gene. CDR1 and CDR2 from the germline V gene are SGHNT and YYREEE (reference sequence). Trimming left V 2 bases short and J 1 base short, with 9 bases between. The CDR3 loop spans 14 amino acids. The CDR3 loop is CASSLISGQETQYF. The DNA of the CDR3 is TGTGCCAGCAGCTTAATCTCGGGCCAAGAGACCCAGTACTTC.

There are a few counts of this clone. A much larger clone sits a single nucleotide away, making a read error possible. This chain joins TRBV6-4 and TRBJ2-3, with 10 bases fitting TRBD1. Looked up from germline, CDR1 is MRHNA and CDR2 is SNTAGT. The CDR3 loop spans 14 amino acids. With 2 bases clipped from V and 4 bases from J, the junction kept 0 bases outside the gene matches. This chain's CDR3 is CASSDGQGADTQYF. CDR3 bases: TGTGCCAGCAGTGACGGACAGGGGGCAGATACGCAGTATTTT.

The table lists this clone with many counts. The rearrangement uses TRBV7-9 and TRBJ1-1; D gene ambiguous. CDR3 length equals 14 residues. Deletions cut 5 bases from V and 0 bases from J, with 10 bases between. Germline values: CDR1 SEHNR, CDR2 FQNEAQ (reference sequence). CDR3 sequence reads: CASSPEGLNTEAFF. CDR3 nucleotides: TGTGCCAGCAGCCCCGAGGGCCTGAACACTGAAGCTTTCTTT.

At least ten counts were recorded for this clone. This chain links TRBV5-1 with TRBJ1-5; D perhaps matches TRBD1 (6 bases). Germline-derived CDR1 and CDR2 are SGHRS and YFSETQ. The CDR3 totals 15 residues. Between the trimmed V and J ends, which lost 0 bases and 4 bases, there was a span of 11 bases. The CDR3, as DNA: TGCGCCAGCAGCTTGGAGGGCAGGGGAAATCAGCCCCAGCATTTT. Translating it yields CASSLEGRGNQPQHF.

This clone occurred a few times. The chain uses TRBV29-1 and TRBJ2-5, with D perhaps TRBD1 (6 bases). The CDR3 has 13 amino acids. Trimming removed 8 bases at V and 4 bases at J, with 17 bases between. Germline assignment: CDR1 SQVTM and CDR2 ANQGSEA. CDR3 coding DNA: TGCAGCTCCCGGACAGTGGAGCGAGAGACCCAGTACTTC. This encodes CSSRTVERETQYF.

The chain employs TRBV30 and TRBJ2-2; 14 bases are shared with TRBD2. The CDR3 length is 17 residues. V lost 3 bases and J lost 8; bases outside the gene matches: 11. From germline, CDR1 is GTSNPN and CDR2 SVGIG (reference sequence). The CDR3 sequence is CAWRSPGLAGARGELFF. The CDR3 DNA follows: TGTGCCTGGAGATCACCGGGACTAGCGGGGGCCCGAGGGGAGCTGTTTTTT.

This clone was detected a few times. The chain joins TRBV29-1 to TRBJ2-7; D may be TRBD2 (6 bases). V lost 6 bases, J lost 3 bases, and 18 bases lay in between. Germline values: CDR1 SQVTM, CDR2 ANQGSEA. The CDR3 covers 14 residues. CDR3: CSVVGRGSDYEQYF. The CDR3 DNA reads TGCAGCGTGGTAGGCCGGGGGTCCGACTACGAGCAGTACTTC.

This clone appeared a few times. The chain recombines TRBV5-1 with TRBJ2-1, with TRBD2 identical over 9 bases. Losses at the gene ends were 0 bases for V and 4 bases for J; bases not matched to a gene: 2. CDR1 and CDR2 (germline): SGHRS, YFSETQ. The CDR3 consists of 15 residues. The chain's CDR3 is CASSLGRGGYNEQFF. CDR3 coding DNA: TGCGCCAGCAGCTTGGGGCGGGGGGGATACAATGAGCAGTTCTTC.

The chain recombines TRBV28 with TRBJ2-5; D call uncertain. Trimming shortened V by 3 bases and J by 2 bases, and 10 bases separated the two germline ends. The CDR3 runs to 14 residues. CDR1 MDHEN and CDR2 SYDVKM come from the germline V gene. CDR3: CASSFRQTQETQYF. The DNA for the CDR3 is TGTGCCAGCAGTTTTAGGCAGACACAAGAGACCCAGTACTTC.

This clone was picked up many times. The chain joins TRBV11-1 to TRBJ2-1, with TRBD2 matching 9 bases. This CDR3 is built from 14 residues. The trim removed 7 bases at V and 8 bases at J, leaving 9 bases unmatched. Germline V gene lookup returns CDR1 SGHAT and CDR2 FQDESV (reference sequence). The CDR3: CASTYSGREDEQFF. CDR3 nucleotides: TGTGCCAGCACCTATAGCGGGAGAGAGGATGAGCAGTTCTTC. The full variable domain, its missing parts supplied by reference TRBV11-1 and TRBJ2-1, is EAEVAQSPRYKITEKSQAVAFWCDPISGHATLYWYRQILGQGPELLVQFQDESVVDDSQLPKDRFSAERLKGVDSTLKIQPAELGDSAMYLCASTYSGREDEQFFGPGTRLTVL.

This clone has a handful of counts. The chain links TRBV9 to TRBJ1-6, with 11 bases aligning to TRBD1. V trimming: 4 bases; J trimming: 10 bases; junction bases outside the gene matches: 7. CDR1 SGDLS and CDR2 YYNGEE come from the germline V gene. The CDR3 runs 15 residues. The CDR3 DNA is TGTGCCAGCAGCCCTTGGGACAGGGGGAACTCACCCCTCCACTTT. Its protein is CASSPWDRGNSPLHF. Full variable domain (rest looked up from reference TRBV9 and TRBJ1-6): DSGVTQTPKHLITATGQRVTLRCSPRSGDLSVYWYQQSLDQGLQFLIQYYNGEERAKGNILERFSAQQFPDLHSELNLSSLELGDSALYFCASSPWDRGNSPLHFGNGTRLTVT.

This clone was recorded at least ten times. The V call is TRBV10-2, the J call TRBJ1-1, with D possibly being TRBD1 (5 bases). Germline CDR1 is WSHSY and CDR2 is SAAADI. CDR3 size: 13 residues. Deletions cut 2 bases from V and 4 bases from J, with 8 bases between. The CDR3 DNA is TGCGCCAGCAGTGAGGGCAGGGCCACTGAAGCTTTCTTT. Its translation is CASSEGRATEAFF.

This clone was counted many times. The rearrangement uses TRBV7-6 and TRBJ2-2, with a weak D call TRBD1 (6 bases). The CDR3 extends over 15 amino acids. Trimming cost V 5 bases and J 1 base, with 11 bases left between them. Per the germline V gene, CDR1 is SGHVS and CDR2 is FNYEAQ. The CDR3 reads CASSKDRLNTGELFF. The CDR3 region has the DNA TGTGCCAGCAGCAAAGACAGGCTGAACACCGGGGAGCTGTTTTTT.

This clone has only a few counts. V is TRBV7-3 and J is TRBJ2-3; 8 nucleotides agree with TRBD2. CDR1 is SGHTA, CDR2 FQGTGA, per germline. The CDR3 extends over 17 amino acids. After removal of 4 bases from V and 4 bases from J, the junction contained 13 bases not matched to a gene. The CDR3 sequence: CASSSGSGLGVADTQYF. CDR3 nucleotides: TGTGCCAGCAGCTCAGGGTCGGGACTAGGGGTGGCAGATACGCAGTATTTT.

There are many counts of this clone. The chain combines TRBV19 with TRBJ1-2; D unresolved. Trimming stripped 8 bases from V and 2 bases from J, with 9 bases between. The CDR3 is made up of 12 amino acids. The germline V gene encodes CDR1 LNHDA and CDR2 SQIVND (reference sequence). The CDR3 sequence is CASAPGNYGYTF. DNA for the CDR3: TGTGCCAGTGCCCCAGGAAACTATGGCTACACCTTC.

This clone was seen ten or more times. The V gene is TRBV5-4, the J gene TRBJ2-7, with 7 bases aligning to TRBD2. The germline CDR1 and CDR2 sequences are SGHNT and YYREEE (reference sequence). The CDR3 consists of 13 residues. The trim removed 4 bases at V and 3 bases at J, leaving 4 bases unmatched. The CDR3 DNA is TGTGCCAGCAGCCGGGGGGACCTCTACGAGCAGTACTTC. Translated, it gives CASSRGDLYEQYF.